Below are 19 T cell receptor beta chains sequenced from a single sample in a study of OX40 agonist ivuxolimab in advanced cancers. Clones were read by immunoSEQ multiplex PCR, and TCRdb kept only the in-frame ones, dropping some. The data hold approximately 26,000 clones, with more than 75% observed a single time. Sequencing was performed on CD4+ or CD8+ T cells sorted from blood, taken in a trial of the OX40 agonist ivuxolimab. The receptors come from an adult with an advanced solid tumor such as melanoma, head and neck, liver or kidney cancer.

This clone was recorded once. The V and J genes are TRBV11-2 and TRBJ2-7, with a possible D match to TRBD2 (6 bases). The CDR3 is 14 residues long. Germline loops: CDR1 SGHAT, CDR2 FQNNGV. Trimming removed 3 bases from V and 2 bases from J, with 11 bases in between. The CDR3 loop is CASSFGGVPYEQYF. Written as DNA, the CDR3 is TGTGCCAGCAGCTTCGGCGGGGTTCCCTACGAGCAGTACTTC.

V is TRBV5-1 and J is TRBJ2-3; TRBD1 is a possible D gene (6 bases). The length of the CDR3 is 17 residues. Deletions cut 0 bases from V and 1 base from J, with 15 bases between. Per the germline V gene, CDR1 is SGHRS and CDR2 is YFSETQ. The CDR3 DNA sequence: TGCGCCAGCAGCTTGGTATCAGGGGACGGCGGCACAGATACGCAGTATTTT. Encoded protein: CASSLVSGDGGTDTQYF.

This clone was observed a single time. The rearrangement uses TRBV13 and TRBJ1-5; D not certain. CDR3 size: 12 residues. The germline V gene encodes CDR1 PRHDT and CDR2 FYEKMQ (reference sequence). Between the trimmed V and J ends, which lost 6 bases and 5 bases, there was a span of 8 bases. The CDR3 region is CASSWRDQPQHF. Here the CDR3 DNA reads TGTGCCAGCAGTTGGCGTGATCAGCCCCAGCATTTT.

The chain joins TRBV12-5 to TRBJ2-5; tentatively, D is TRBD1 (6 bases). V dropped 6 bases and J dropped 3 bases, with 14 bases sitting between them. CDR3 length equals 14 residues. Looked up from germline, CDR1 is LGHNT and CDR2 is FRNRAP. The DNA of the CDR3 is TGTGCTAGTGGCCGCGAGGGGGTAGAAGAGACCCAGTACTTC. The encoded protein is CASGREGVEETQYF.

The gene calls are TRBV27 and TRBJ2-7, with D unclear. Per germline, CDR1 MNHEY and CDR2 SMNVEV (reference sequence). The CDR3 is 14 amino acids. The V gene lost 5 bases and the J gene lost 3 bases, with 14 bases spanning the gap. CDR3 residues: CASSASQAYYEQYF. The CDR3 DNA reads as TGTGCCAGCAGTGCTAGTCAAGCCTACTACGAGCAGTACTTC.

This rearrangement joins TRBV5-4 to TRBJ1-6; a weak D match, TRBD1 (6 bases). Germline V gene sequence: CDR1 SGHNT, CDR2 YYREEE (reference sequence). The V end was cut by 2 bases, the J end by 8 bases, with 11 bases between. The CDR3 is made up of 14 amino acids. The DNA for the CDR3 is TGTGCCAGCAGCTTTGGGGACAACGATTCACCCCTCCACTTT. Translated: CASSFGDNDSPLHF.

The chain links TRBV10-3 to TRBJ1-2; D not resolved. V lost 0 bases and J lost 7, with 12 bases in between. Germline lookup yields CDR1 ENHRY and CDR2 SYGVKD. The CDR3 totals 14 residues. CDR3 residues: CAISESERSVGYTF. Written as DNA, the CDR3 is TGTGCCATCAGTGAGTCGGAAAGGTCGGTTGGCTACACCTTC.

V usage is TRBV4-2 and J usage is TRBJ2-1, with D possibly matching TRBD2 (6 bases). Between the trimmed V and J ends, which lost 4 bases and 0 bases, there was a span of 28 bases. Germline CDR1 LGHNA, CDR2 YNFKEQ. CDR3 length equals 21 residues. The CDR3 loop is CASSLGGLGAGQGSSYNEQFF. As DNA, the CDR3 is TGTGCCAGCAGCCTTGGAGGCCTGGGAGCGGGTCAGGGTTCCTCCTACAATGAGCAGTTCTTC.

The chain has TRBV9 and TRBJ2-7, with a weak D call TRBD2 (6 bases). V gave up 4 bases and J gave up 1 base, with 12 bases separating them. The CDR3 has 14 amino acids. The germline gives CDR1 SGDLS, CDR2 YYNGEE. This CDR3 reads CASSPSGGSYEQYF. CDR3 DNA sequence: TGTGCCAGCAGCCCAAGTGGGGGGTCCTACGAGCAGTACTTC.

The chain recombines TRBV2 with TRBJ2-7; 8 positions agree with TRBD1. With 7 bases clipped from V and 4 bases from J, the junction kept 6 bases outside the gene matches. The CDR3 is 13 amino acids. CDR1 is SNHLY, CDR2 FYNNEI, per germline. CDR3 in amino acids: CASNRGKRYEQYF. DNA of the CDR3: TGTGCCAGCAACAGGGGGAAAAGATACGAGCAGTACTTC.

This clone was observed a handful of times. The V call is TRBV28, the J call TRBJ2-5; 10 bases are shared with TRBD2. The length of the CDR3 is 16 residues. CDR1 MDHEN and CDR2 SYDVKM come from the germline V gene. The trim removed 1 base at V and 4 bases at J, leaving 6 bases unmatched. The CDR3: CASSLFDLAGAETQYF. The DNA for the CDR3 is TGTGCCAGCAGTTTATTCGATCTAGCGGGAGCAGAGACCCAGTACTTC.

This rearrangement joins TRBV27 to TRBJ2-7; possibly TRBD2 for D (5 bases). Trimming shortened V by 3 bases and J by 2 bases, and 14 bases separated the two germline ends. Looked up from germline, CDR1 is MNHEY and CDR2 is SMNVEV (reference sequence). The CDR3 runs 15 residues. The CDR3 protein is CASSFSAGNPYEQYF. The CDR3 DNA follows: TGTGCCAGCAGTTTCTCGGCCGGGAACCCCTACGAGCAGTACTTC.

The chain links TRBV6-5 to TRBJ2-2; D might be TRBD2 (5 bases). This CDR3 is 15 amino acids long. V was trimmed by 1 base and J by 2 bases, leaving 8 bases between them. Germline CDR1 reads MNHEY; CDR2 reads SVGAGI. The CDR3 DNA reads TGTGCCAGCAGTTACTACGGACTCAACACCGGGGAGCTGTTTTTT. It codes for CASSYYGLNTGELFF.

In its sample, this clone was seen once. Within the sample, other DNA sequences also encode this same CDR3. The V gene is TRBV7-3, the J gene TRBJ2-2; 8 bases match TRBD1. V trimming: 5 bases; J trimming: 4 bases; junction bases outside the gene matches: 9. The germline CDR1 and CDR2 sequences are SGHTA and FQGTGA. CDR3 size: 16 residues. As DNA, the CDR3 is TGTGCCAGCAGCCCTACCCGGGACAGGAGCACCGGGGAGCTGTTTTTT. It encodes CASSPTRDRSTGELFF.

This clone has just one count. The chain employs TRBV6-6 and TRBJ2-5; TRBD1 or TRBD2 may be the D gene (6 bases each). The V end was cut by 5 bases, the J end by 1 base, with 14 bases between. Germline V CDR1 and CDR2: MNHNY, SVGAGI (reference sequence). This CDR3 has 15 residues. The CDR3 loop reads CASSPSGGPQETQYF. In DNA form, the CDR3 reads TGTGCCAGCAGTCCATCTGGGGGGCCCCAAGAGACCCAGTACTTC.

The chain combines TRBV9 with TRBJ2-3; D unclear. The CDR3 runs to 14 residues. The V end lost 0 bases, the J end lost 1 base, and 6 bases lay between the germline ends. Germline V gives CDR1 SGDLS, CDR2 YYNGEE. The chain's CDR3 is CASSVEGGTDTQYF. CDR3 coding DNA: TGTGCCAGCAGCGTAGAAGGTGGCACAGATACGCAGTATTTT.

This chain joins TRBV21-1 and TRBJ2-1; TRBD1 is the table's D call, not checked against the DNA. TRBV21-1 is labeled a pseudogene. The CDR3 extends over 13 amino acids. The CDR3 here is CARLGQGWNEQFF. The CDR3 DNA reads as TGTGCCCGATTGGGACAGGGGTGGAATGAGCAGTTCTTC.

The chain is built from TRBV9 and TRBJ2-5; 13 nucleotides line up with TRBD2. Germline values: CDR1 SGDLS, CDR2 YYNGEE. The CDR3 extends over 16 amino acids. J was trimmed by 1 base and V by 3 bases; bases with no gene match: 3. DNA for the CDR3: TGTGCCAGCAGCGCGGGGACTAGCGGGGTCCAAGAGACCCAGTACTTC. Translation: CASSAGTSGVQETQYF.

J is TRBJ2-7 and V is TRBV28; D remains ambiguous. Germline lookup yields CDR1 MDHEN and CDR2 SYDVKM. Trimming left V 3 bases short and J 6 bases short, with 21 bases between. The CDR3 consists of 16 residues. CDR3 amino acids: CASSLGQDRPWVEQYF. CDR3 sequence (DNA): TGTGCCAGCAGTTTGGGCCAGGATCGCCCTTGGGTCGAGCAGTACTTC.